The present T cell receptor beta chain was sequenced within a study of T-cell reconstitution after alpha-beta-depleted transplantation in children. Study-level points and caveats: The high TCRbeta diversity at day 60 in some patients came from surviving recipient T cells and thymic progenitors. T-cell counts and diversity at one year following transplant were attributed mainly to newly produced T cells.

The library targeted TCRbeta and was prepared with unique molecular identifiers. One entry per CDR3 protein results from TCRdb running MiXCR on the PCR reads. The sample holds roughly 300,000 distinct CDR3 sequences, approximately 10% seen once. Comment on this clonotype: Its antigen is unknown. With a much larger clone just one base away, this may be a read error.

This receptor was identified in a male patient between 2 and 9 years old who had a stem cell transplant for chronic granulomatous disease, so the T cells may come from the graft donor. Sample: peripheral blood, taken 180 days after TCRalphabeta/CD19-depleted stem cell transplant.

CDR3 coding DNA: TGTGACAGCAGCCGGACAGGGCATTATTCACCCCTCCACTTT. Its translation: CDSSRTGHYSPLHF. The gene calls are TRBV12-3 or TRBV12-4 and TRBJ1-6, with TRBD1 matching 8 bases. This CDR3 is built from 14 residues.